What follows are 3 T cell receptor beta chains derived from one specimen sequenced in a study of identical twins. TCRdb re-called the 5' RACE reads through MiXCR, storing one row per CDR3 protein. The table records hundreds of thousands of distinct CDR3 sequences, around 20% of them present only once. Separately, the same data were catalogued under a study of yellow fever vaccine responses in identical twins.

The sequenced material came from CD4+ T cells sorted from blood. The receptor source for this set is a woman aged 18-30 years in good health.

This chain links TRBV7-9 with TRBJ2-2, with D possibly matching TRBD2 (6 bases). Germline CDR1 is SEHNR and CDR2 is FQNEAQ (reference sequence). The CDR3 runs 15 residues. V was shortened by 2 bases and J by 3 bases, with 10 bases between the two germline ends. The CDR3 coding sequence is TGTGCCAGCAGCTTACGGGGGTTAGACACCGGGGAGCTGTTTTTT. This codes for CASSLRGLDTGELFF.

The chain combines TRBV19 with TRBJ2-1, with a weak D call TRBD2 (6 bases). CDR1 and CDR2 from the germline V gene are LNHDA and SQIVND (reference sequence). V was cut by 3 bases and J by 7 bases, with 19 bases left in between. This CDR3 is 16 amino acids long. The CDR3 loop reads CASSIDVGGRANEQFF. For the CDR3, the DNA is TGTGCCAGTAGTATCGATGTGGGGGGTCGAGCGAATGAGCAGTTCTTC.

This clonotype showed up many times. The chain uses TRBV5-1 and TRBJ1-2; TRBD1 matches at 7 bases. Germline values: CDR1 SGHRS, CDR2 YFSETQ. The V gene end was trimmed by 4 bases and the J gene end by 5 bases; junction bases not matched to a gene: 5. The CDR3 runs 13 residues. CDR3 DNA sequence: TGCGCCAGCAGCCAGGGACAGCCTTATGGCTACACCTTC. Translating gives CASSQGQPYGYTF.